The 6 T cell receptor beta chains below all came from one sample that was sequenced in a study of vaccination and CD4 T cells after COVID-19 (dated by TCRdb to 2021 to 2024). Antigen specificity for these receptors is unknown. Libraries came from PCR. Data came from an Illumina iSeq 100. At the Johns Hopkins FTIC core, DNA from the cultured CD4+ T cells underwent TCR sequencing with the Oncomine TCR Beta short-read assay. Using fastp trimming at Q25 and MiXCR clonotype assembly, TCRdb reanalyzed the public sequencing data and kept in-frame beta chains. Each CDR3 protein gets just one entry, which takes the most common genes and DNA from the rows behind it. Here the sample has 20,000 or so distinct CDR3 sequences; about three fifths occur a single time. Of the sample, around 7.5% falls within the top ten clones. The sample's treatment or condition label, in plain terms: roughly 11-day PBMC culture with coronavirus spike peptide pools or control peptides (ViraFEST assay).

The sample consisted of CD4+ T cells from blood, cultured in vitro. These TCRs come from a human donor who had recovered from COVID-19.

V and J are TRBV6-1 and TRBJ1-5; D gene unclear. The CDR3 totals 21 residues. The V gene's germline CDR1 is MNHNS and CDR2 SASEGT. V lost 5 bases, J lost 3 bases, and 32 bases lay in between. DNA of the CDR3: TGTGCCAGCAGTCTGAAGTTAGTGACCCGGAACATCCTGGACCCCAATCAGCCCCAGCATTTT. Protein product: CASSLKLVTRNILDPNQPQHF.

This chain links TRBV2 with TRBJ2-2; TRBD2 matches at 10 bases. Trimming at V came to 4 bases and at J to 4 bases, leaving 9 bases not matched to a gene. Germline V lookup: CDR1 SNHLY, CDR2 FYNNEI. The CDR3 loop spans 17 amino acids. CDR3 nucleotide sequence: TGTGCCAGCAGTGGGCCTAGCGGGAGCCTCTCCACCGGGGAGCTGTTTTTT. Encoded protein: CASSGPSGSLSTGELFF.

This clonotype was picked up a small number of times. The chain carries TRBV7-9 and TRBJ1-2, with 8 bases aligning to TRBD1. V trimming: 4 bases; J trimming: 2 bases; junction bases outside the gene matches: 3. The CDR3 sequence is 14 residues long. The V gene's germline CDR1 is SEHNR and CDR2 FQNEAQ (reference sequence). In DNA form, the CDR3 reads TGTGCCAGCAGCTCACGACAGGGGAACTATGGCTACACCTTC. It encodes CASSSRQGNYGYTF.

The table lists this clonotype with a count of one. The J gene is TRBJ1-5, the V gene TRBV2; 8 nucleotides agree with TRBD1. The junction had 8 bases not matched to a gene; V was cut back by 6 bases and J by 1 base. Germline CDR1 is SNHLY and CDR2 is FYNNEI. The CDR3 length is 16 residues. The CDR3 bases are TGTGCCAGCAGCTCGGGACAGGAGACGAGCAATCAGCCCCAGCATTTT. It yields the protein CASSSGQETSNQPQHF.

This clonotype was counted only a few times. The V call is TRBV10-1, the J call TRBJ2-7; TRBD1 matches at 11 bases. The trim removed 6 bases at V and 3 bases at J, leaving 7 bases unmatched. Germline lookup yields CDR1 WNHNN and CDR2 SYGVQD (reference sequence). The CDR3 contains 15 residues. CDR3 nucleotides: TGCGCCAGCAGCCGTGGACAGGGGGCCGTCTACGAGCAGTACTTC. It codes for CASSRGQGAVYEQYF.

This clonotype has just one count. This chain uses TRBV11-1 with TRBJ2-7; 7 nucleotides agree with TRBD2. Germline V gene data show CDR1 as SGHAT and CDR2 as FQDESV (reference sequence). Unmatched junction bases numbered 11, after V lost 1 base and J lost 2 bases. This CDR3 has 17 residues. The CDR3 is CASSLGGPRLATYEQYF. The DNA for the CDR3 is TGTGCCAGCAGCTTAGGAGGTCCTAGACTAGCAACCTACGAGCAGTACTTC.